This entry lists 26 T cell receptor beta chains sequenced from one sample in a study of blood T cell repertoires in COVID-19. Assay used: immunoSEQ multiplex PCR; TCRdb lists only in-frame clones, some missing. The repertoire includes hundreds of thousands of clones, approximately 91% of them detected once, and under 2.5% sits in the top ten. The sample comprised peripheral blood. Receptors were obtained from a woman in her forties who had recovered from COVID-19.

The V gene is TRBV24-1, the J gene TRBJ2-3; 12 bases are a match to TRBD1. The V gene end was trimmed by 5 bases and the J gene end by 3 bases; junction bases not matched to a gene: 17. The CDR3 loop spans 20 amino acids. The V gene's germline CDR1 is KGHDR and CDR2 SFDVKD. The CDR3 bases are TGTGCCACCAGTGCTAAACCGGGACAGGGGGCTAAGGGTCGTACAGATACGCAGTATTTT. It yields the protein CATSAKPGQGAKGRTDTQYF.

The chain has TRBV5-1 and TRBJ2-7, with D hard to call. This CDR3 is built from 13 residues. The germline gives CDR1 SGHRS, CDR2 YFSETQ. V lost 2 bases and J lost 2, with 8 bases in between. The CDR3 here is CASSFDTTYEQYF. CDR3 coding DNA: TGCGCCAGCAGCTTCGACACCACCTACGAGCAGTACTTC.

The V call is TRBV30, the J call TRBJ1-3; D gene uncertain. The CDR3 sequence is 14 residues long. The germline CDR1 and CDR2 sequences are GTSNPN and SVGIG (reference sequence). The germline V and J ends were trimmed by 0 bases and 2 bases, with 8 bases remaining between them. The CDR3 loop reads CAWSVMNTGNTIYF. In DNA form, the CDR3 reads TGTGCCTGGAGTGTTATGAACACTGGAAACACCATATATTTT.

In its sample, this clone was seen once. The chain links TRBV30 to TRBJ2-7, with a weak D call TRBD2 (6 bases). V lost 5 bases and J lost 1, with 15 bases in between. This CDR3 spans 14 amino acids. The V gene's germline CDR1 is GTSNPN and CDR2 SVGIG (reference sequence). The CDR3 sequence is CAWGKGLTSYEQYF. The CDR3 DNA follows: TGTGCCTGGGGGAAGGGACTGACTTCCTACGAGCAGTACTTC. Full variable domain (remainder filled in from reference TRBV30 and TRBJ2-7): SQTIHQWPATLVQPVGSPLSLECTVEGTSNPNLYWYRQAAGRGLQLLFYSVGIGQISSEVPQNLSASRPQDRQFILSSKKLLLSDSGFYLCAWGKGLTSYEQYFGPGTRLTVT.

The chain recombines TRBV6-5 with TRBJ2-7; 9 bases line up with TRBD2. Germline loops: CDR1 MNHEY, CDR2 SVGAGI. The CDR3 is 14 residues long. J was trimmed by 3 bases and V by 6 bases; bases with no gene match: 6. The CDR3 region is CASSYLAGSYEQYF. CDR3 in DNA: TGTGCCAGCAGCTACCTAGCGGGGAGCTACGAGCAGTACTTC.

This chain uses TRBV27 with TRBJ1-6; no reliable D call. Trimming took off 5 bases at V and 13 bases at J, with 21 bases between the two ends. The CDR3 runs to 15 residues. Germline V gene sequence: CDR1 MNHEY, CDR2 SMNVEV (reference sequence). CDR3: CASSAGRAAVRPLHF. As DNA, the CDR3 is TGTGCCAGCAGTGCTGGGAGGGCCGCCGTTCGGCCCCTCCACTTT.

There are a few counts of this clone. The J gene is TRBJ2-5, the V gene TRBV5-8; 7 bases fit TRBD1. V lost 0 bases to trimming and J lost 6 bases; unmatched junction nucleotides: 14. Per the germline V gene, CDR1 is SGHTS and CDR2 is YDEGEE. The length of the CDR3 is 17 residues. The DNA for the CDR3 is TGTGCCAGCAGCTTGGAGATGGGGCAGGGGGTACGAAAGACCCAGTACTTC. Amino acid sequence: CASSLEMGQGVRKTQYF.

V is TRBV7-2 and J is TRBJ1-6; D is unclear. Trimming stripped 4 bases from V and 7 bases from J, with 17 bases between. CDR1 and CDR2 (germline): SGHTA, FQGNSA. This CDR3 is 16 amino acids long. The CDR3 region is CASSSFPGRVNSPLHF. For the CDR3, the DNA is TGTGCCAGCAGCTCCTTTCCGGGAAGGGTCAATTCACCCCTCCACTTT.

J is TRBJ2-5 and V is TRBV7-2; 9 nucleotides agree with TRBD2. This CDR3 is 17 amino acids long. Germline values: CDR1 SGHTA, CDR2 FQGNSA. With V trimmed by 7 bases and J by 3 bases, 15 bases remained unmatched. The CDR3 sequence: CASKPSGGGAEKETQYF. The CDR3 bases are TGTGCCAGCAAACCGTCTGGCGGGGGGGCCGAGAAAGAGACCCAGTACTTC.

This chain connects TRBV11-3 to TRBJ2-7; TRBD2 matches 8 bases. CDR1 is SGHNT and CDR2 is YENEEA in the germline V gene. The length of the CDR3 is 17 residues. Trimming cost V 5 bases and J 0 bases; bases outside gene matches: 12. This chain's CDR3 is CASSRMTSEAGSYEQYF. Here the CDR3 DNA reads TGTGCCAGCAGCCGGATGACTAGCGAAGCAGGCTCCTACGAGCAGTACTTC.

This CDR3 reads CASSLATGITVYGYTF. The CDR3 DNA sequence: TGTGCCAGCAGCTTAGCCACCGGGATAACGGTCTATGGCTACACCTTC. The rearrangement joins TRBV7-9 to TRBJ1-2, with D unresolved. Trimming took 0 bases from V and 4 from J, leaving 15 bases between them. The germline gives CDR1 SEHNR, CDR2 FQNEAQ (reference sequence). The CDR3 has 16 residues.

The chain has TRBV5-1 and TRBJ2-7; 7 bases are shared with TRBD1. Trimming removed 2 bases from V and 6 bases from J; junction bases left unmatched: 2. CDR3 length equals 12 residues. CDR1 and CDR2 from the germline V gene are SGHRS and YFSETQ. CDR3 nucleotides: TGCGCCAGCAGCTTAAGGGGGCGCGAGCAGTACTTC. Amino acids: CASSLRGREQYF.

The chain is built from TRBV25-1 and TRBJ2-5; TRBD1 matches at 7 bases. V was clipped by 4 bases and J by 3 bases; unmatched bases: 2. Germline V gene sequence: CDR1 MGHDK, CDR2 SYGVNS. The CDR3 has 13 residues. CDR3: CASSVTGKETQYF. As DNA, the CDR3 is TGTGCCAGCAGTGTGACAGGGAAAGAGACCCAGTACTTC.

This clone showed up just a few times. The chain links TRBV18 to TRBJ1-5; 9 nucleotides line up with TRBD1. Germline V gives CDR1 KGHSH, CDR2 LQKENI. The CDR3 has 14 amino acids. The V gene end was trimmed by 3 bases and the J gene end by 9 bases; junction bases not matched to a gene: 6. CDR3 sequence: CASSPGQGDRPQHF. The CDR3 bases are TGTGCCAGCTCACCGGGACAGGGAGATCGGCCCCAGCATTTT. The full variable domain, with the rest looked up from reference TRBV18 and TRBJ1-5, is NAGVMQNPRHLVRRRGQEARLRCSPMKGHSHVYWYRQLPEEGLKFMVYLQKENIIDESGMPKERFSAEFPKEGPSILRIQQVVRGDSAAYFCASSPGQGDRPQHFGDGTRLSIL.

The table lists this clone with a count of one. The chain links TRBV11-2 to TRBJ1-2, with 8 nucleotides matching TRBD1. This CDR3 contains 13 residues. In germline, CDR1 is SGHAT, CDR2 FQNNGV. J gave up 4 bases and V 6 bases, and 4 bases lay outside the gene matches. The CDR3 here is CASRPDRGYGYTF. The DNA of the CDR3 is TGTGCCAGCAGACCTGACAGGGGCTATGGCTACACCTTC.

This clone was detected only once. The chain couples TRBV4-3 to TRBJ1-4; D might be TRBD1 (6 bases). There are 15 residues in the CDR3. Trimming removed 3 bases at V and 8 bases at J, with 16 bases between. Looked up from germline, CDR1 is LGHNA and CDR2 is YSLEER. CDR3 in amino acids: CASSHDRLRKEKLFF. CDR3 DNA: TGCGCCAGCAGCCATGACAGGCTAAGGAAGGAAAAACTGTTTTTT.

CDR3 sequence reads: CASSLGVTATYEQYF. CDR3 DNA: TGTGCCAGCAGCTTAGGGGTCACAGCAACCTACGAGCAGTACTTC. The chain carries TRBV11-2 and TRBJ2-7, with no clear D. Looked up from germline, CDR1 is SGHAT and CDR2 is FQNNGV. The CDR3 is 15 amino acids. V lost 1 base, J lost 2 bases, and 12 bases lay in between.

The chain joins TRBV6-6 to TRBJ2-2; tentatively, D is TRBD1 (6 bases). This CDR3 comprises 13 residues. Germline V gene lookup returns CDR1 MNHNY and CDR2 SVGAGI (reference sequence). Deletions cut 7 bases from V and 2 bases from J, with 8 bases between. CDR3 loop: CASKDSNTGELFF. The CDR3 DNA reads TGTGCCAGCAAGGACAGCAACACCGGGGAGCTGTTTTTT.

The J gene is TRBJ2-1, the V gene TRBV3-1 (or the pseudogene TRBV3-2), with 9 bases aligning to TRBD2. V was clipped by 2 bases and J by 8 bases; unmatched bases: 7. The CDR3 runs 15 residues. Germline V gene lookup returns CDR1 LGHDT and CDR2 YNNKEL (reference sequence). The CDR3 here is CASSQYGTSRDEQFF. The CDR3 nucleotides read TGTGCCAGCAGCCAATATGGGACTAGCAGAGATGAGCAGTTCTTC.

This clone was counted between two and nine times. The chain employs TRBV11-2 and TRBJ1-2; D gene unclear. This CDR3 contains 13 residues. V was pared by 2 bases and J by 7 bases, with 11 bases between. Germline lookup yields CDR1 SGHAT and CDR2 FQNNGV. CDR3 coding DNA: TGTGCCAGCAGCTTATACCTCGCTAGTGGCTACACCTTC. It is translated as CASSLYLASGYTF. The complete variable domain, with remaining parts taken from reference TRBV11-2 and TRBJ1-2, reads EAGVAQSPRYKIIEKRQSVAFWCNPISGHATLYWYQQILGQGPKLLIQFQNNGVVDDSQLPKDRFSAERLKGVDSTLKIQPAKLEDSAVYLCASSLYLASGYTFGSGTRLTVV.

The J gene is TRBJ2-7, the V gene TRBV19, with D hard to call. V lost 6 bases and J 6 bases, leaving 15 bases between the germline ends. Germline CDR1 is LNHDA and CDR2 is SQIVND (reference sequence). The CDR3 spans 13 residues. CDR3 sequence (DNA): TGTGCCAGTAGGAGAACTCCGTCTACCGAGCAGTACTTC. This translates into CASRRTPSTEQYF.

This clone appeared a single time. V and J are TRBV5-4 and TRBJ2-5, with 7 bases that match TRBD1. The V gene end was trimmed by 2 bases and the J gene end by 5 bases; junction bases not matched to a gene: 6. In germline, CDR1 is SGHNT, CDR2 YYREEE (reference sequence). This CDR3 comprises 14 residues. Written as DNA, the CDR3 is TGTGCCAGCAGCTTTACGGGACAGCCGGAGACCCAGTACTTC. It translates to CASSFTGQPETQYF.

The V and J genes are TRBV6-2 or TRBV6-3 and TRBJ2-4; no firm D call. In germline, CDR1 is MNHEY, CDR2 SVGEGT. The CDR3 spans 18 residues. Trimming took off 4 bases at V and 0 bases at J, with 19 bases between the two ends. CDR3 residues: CASSLGRNPSLAKNIQYF. The CDR3 bases are TGTGCCAGCAGTTTGGGCAGGAATCCTTCTCTAGCCAAAAACATTCAGTACTTC.

The V and J genes are TRBV2 and TRBJ2-5; possibly TRBD2 for D (5 bases). This CDR3 has 12 residues. CDR1 is SNHLY, CDR2 FYNNEI, per germline. Trimming shortened V by 10 bases and J by 5 bases, and 14 bases separated the two germline ends. The CDR3 DNA is TGTGCCACCCTCGGGGTTTTCGAGACCCAGTACTTC. Translation gives CATLGVFETQYF.

The genes are TRBV24-1 and TRBJ2-1; possible D gene TRBD2, 6 bases. Germline V gene lookup returns CDR1 KGHDR and CDR2 SFDVKD. Trimming removed 4 bases at V and 9 bases at J, with 15 bases between. This CDR3 spans 14 amino acids. The CDR3 loop reads CATSDQTRGSEQFF. The CDR3 region has the DNA TGTGCCACCAGTGACCAGACTAGAGGGTCTGAGCAGTTCTTC.

CDR3 nucleotides: TGTGCCACCAGTGATTCCGGGACAGGGGTAATAGGGGACTATGGCTACACCTTC. Amino acids: CATSDSGTGVIGDYGYTF. The chain couples TRBV24-1 to TRBJ1-2; the match to TRBD1 covers 10 bases. The V segment lost 2 bases and the J segment 3 bases; nucleotides outside the gene matches: 11. The CDR3 is 18 residues long. Per germline, CDR1 KGHDR and CDR2 SFDVKD.